This TCR beta chain comes out of a study of blood T cell repertoires in COVID-19. As handled by the study authors: Amplifying reference gene primers gave estimates of nucleated cell counts. The table came from immunoSEQ multiplex PCR; TCRdb's copy has only in-frame clones and leaves some out. V and J calls and clone size come straight from that table; D and trimming were deduced from the DNA. The table records over 85,000 clones, 87% of them present only once. Germline V lookup: CDR1 KGHSY, CDR2 FQNENV. The CDR3 spans 15 residues. V was pared by 6 bases and J by 3 bases, with 17 bases between. The clonotype originates from a human donor in a cohort sampled during active COVID-19. Material: peripheral blood. The chain combines TRBV16 with TRBJ1-1; D is ambiguous. CDR3 DNA: TGTGCCAGCAGTATGGACCCCAACGGGGACACTGAAGCTTTCTTT. Protein product: CASSMDPNGDTEAFF.